This T cell receptor beta chain was captured by sequencing in a study of neurological immune-mediated disorders. General study results and limits: The greatest TCR clonal expansion occurred in HTLV-1-associated myelopathy and the least in multiple sclerosis, which fell below healthy controls. There were no CDR3 amino acid sequences shared by expanded clones across subjects, a result suggesting private repertoires in all groups.

TCRdb re-called the 5' RACE reads with MiXCR, one entry per CDR3 protein. The table shows roughly 60,000 distinct CDR3 sequences, with around 5% occurring only once. PBMCs numbering 2 million and stored at -80 C yielded the unsorted libraries. This clonotype has at least ten counts. Antigen specificity is unknown. V lost 5 bases to trimming and J lost 6 bases, with 16 bases between them. CDR3 length: 15 residues. CDR1 SGHVS and CDR2 FQNEAQ come from the germline V gene. V is TRBV7-8 and J is TRBJ2-2; the D is unclear. The sequenced material came from PBMCs. The TCR comes from a woman aged 50 to 65 with multiple sclerosis. CDR3 protein: CASSKEVGSAGELFF. The CDR3 DNA reads TGTGCCAGCAGCAAGGAAGTGGGATCAGCCGGGGAGCTGTTTTTT.